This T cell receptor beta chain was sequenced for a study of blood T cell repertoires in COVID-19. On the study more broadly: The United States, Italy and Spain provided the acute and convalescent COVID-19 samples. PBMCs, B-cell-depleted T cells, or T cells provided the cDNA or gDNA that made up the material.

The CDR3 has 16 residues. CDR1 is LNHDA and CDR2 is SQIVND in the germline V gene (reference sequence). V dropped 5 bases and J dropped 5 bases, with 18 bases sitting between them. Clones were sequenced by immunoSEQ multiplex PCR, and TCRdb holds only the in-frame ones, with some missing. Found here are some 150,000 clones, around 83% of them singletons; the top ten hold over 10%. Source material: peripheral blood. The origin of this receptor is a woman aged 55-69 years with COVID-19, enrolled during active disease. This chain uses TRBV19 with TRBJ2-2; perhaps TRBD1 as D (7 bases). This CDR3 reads CASSLRPTGRTGELFF. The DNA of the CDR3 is TGTGCCAGTAGTTTGCGCCCGACAGGGAGGACCGGGGAGCTGTTTTTT.